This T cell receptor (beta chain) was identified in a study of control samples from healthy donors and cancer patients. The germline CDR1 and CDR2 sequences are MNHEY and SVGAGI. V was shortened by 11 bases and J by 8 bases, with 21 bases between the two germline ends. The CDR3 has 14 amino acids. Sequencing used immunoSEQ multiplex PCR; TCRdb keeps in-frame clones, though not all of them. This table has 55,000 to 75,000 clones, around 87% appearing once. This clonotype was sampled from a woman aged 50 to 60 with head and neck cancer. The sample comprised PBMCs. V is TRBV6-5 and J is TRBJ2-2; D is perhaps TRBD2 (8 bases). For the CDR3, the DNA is TGTGCCTCAGGGGGGGGACTAGTGCAAGGGGAGCTGTTTTTT. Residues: CASGGGLVQGELFF.